The entry below gives a single T cell receptor (beta chain) sequence along with its context. Replicate sorted-subset PCRs were loaded with 150 to 250 ng DNA, tens of thousands of T cell genomes. Assay: immunoSEQ multiplex PCR; the TCRdb copy retains only in-frame clones and omits some. The sample shows approximately 1,000,000 clones, around 78% of them seen only once. The CDR3 contains 15 residues. Between the trimmed V and J ends, which lost 3 bases and 0 bases, there was a span of 10 bases. Germline CDR1 reads SGHNT; CDR2 reads YYREEE (reference sequence). This entry belongs to a study of shared clonotypes between healthy human individuals.

The genes are TRBV5-4 and TRBJ2-1, with D perhaps given as TRBD1 or TRBD2 (5 bases each). Sequenced input: memory CD4+ T cells from PBMCs. Subset in this sample: CD45RA-negative fraction. This TCR was sampled from a man younger than 35 in good health. Some clones in this sample may be carry-over from other donors' samples. CDR3: CASSYQGDSYNEQFF. The CDR3, as DNA: TGTGCCAGCAGCTATCAGGGAGACTCCTACAATGAGCAGTTCTTC.